These T cell receptor beta chains were read from a single sample in a study of T cells expressing NK-cell markers. From the 5' RACE reads, TCRdb lists one entry per CDR3 protein and no DNA. The sample data list 150,000 or so distinct CDR3 sequences. The material sequenced was blood T cells: a sorted CD56 or NKG2C T cell subset, CD4+ or CD8+ T cells, or bulk PBMC T cells (not recorded which). These receptors were taken from a woman aged 45-59 years in good health. CDR3s include the opening cysteine and the closing phenylalanine or tryptophan.

>TRBJ2-3|TRBV29-1
CSVETVKSTDTQYF
>TRBJ2-3|TRBV30
CAWTWRADTQYF
>TRBJ1-4|TRBV11-2
CASSYDLQEKLFF
>TRBJ2-3|TRBV3-1
CASSASASTDTQYF
>TRBJ2-7|TRBV4-1
CASSHPTGATYEQYF
>TRBJ2-7|TRBV4-1
CASSQYSTGGTSYEQYF
>TRBJ2-1|TRBV5-1
CASSPRTSGSVSYNEQFF
>TRBJ1-5|TRBV4-1
CASSQGRGPGDQPQHF
>TRBJ2-5|TRBV27
CASSLFPEETQYF
>TRBJ2-7|TRBV5-8
CASRDRSHYEQYF
>TRBJ2-1|TRBV6-5
CASSYSFSTMQFF
>TRBJ2-4|TRBV12-5
CASGLGLAGLNIQYF
>TRBJ2-1|TRBV4-1
CASSPRVGGEVPKQFF
>TRBJ1-5|TRBV6-5
CASRPGVVGNQPQHF
>TRBJ2-1|TRBV24-1
CATSGGTSGSDEQFF
>TRBJ2-7|TRBV5-1
CTSSLAGGSNYEQYF
>TRBJ2-1|TRBV2
CAREKGPSSYNEQFF
>TRBJ2-3|TRBV28
CASSFGQGDLLSTDTQYF
>TRBJ2-1|TRBV5-6
CASSPTGTSLGTEFF
>TRBJ2-1|TRBV12-3/TRBV12-4
CANNALGMNNEQFF
>TRBJ1-1|TRBV5-6
CASSPVRTVNTEAFF
>TRBJ2-1|TRBV12-3/TRBV12-4
CASTRPLASDNEQFF
>TRBJ2-1|TRBV20-1
CSAPRLAGPFNNEQFF
>TRBJ2-1|TRBV19
CASSMFSERFDYNEQFF
>TRBJ1-1|TRBV5-6
CASSFPTNTEAFF
>TRBJ2-3|TRBV14
CASRPHATDTQYF
>TRBJ2-7|TRBV7-8
CASSLGTSDSYEQYF
>TRBJ2-2|TRBV5-1
CASSLTSQRELFF
>TRBJ2-1|TRBV29-1
CSVVGDEYNEQFF
>TRBJ1-1|TRBV7-6
CASSFGPYTEAFF
>TRBJ1-5|TRBV20-1
CSARGLMGEPQHF
>TRBJ2-1|TRBV7-6
CASSQAAEQFF
>TRBJ2-1|TRBV28
CASSFRASYNEQFF
>TRBJ2-2|TRBV9
CASQEGTSSHTGELFF
>TRBJ2-5|TRBV6-1
CASGLTEYQETQYF
>TRBJ2-3|TRBV12-3/TRBV12-4
CASTWDSDTDTQYF
>TRBJ2-7|TRBV5-5
CASSFSLTYEQYF
>TRBJ2-1|TRBV5-1
CASSDSPGRSYNEQFF
>TRBJ2-2|TRBV27
CASSMTGSGELFF
>TRBJ2-5|TRBV5-6
CASSLATGQETQYF
>TRBJ2-5|TRBV9
CASSADETQYF
>TRBJ2-2|TRBV6-4
CASSDSGFSNTGELFF
>TRBJ2-1|TRBV2
CASSSGEPPNNEQFF
>TRBJ2-7|TRBV6-5
CASSYSARWEGYEQYF
>TRBJ2-7|TRBV18
CASSPASGDTYEQYF
>TRBJ2-3|TRBV2
CASSEWGGWTTDTQYF
>TRBJ2-1|TRBV10-3
CAISESIGSSYNEQFF
>TRBJ1-1|TRBV11-2
CASSVSSQGFNTEAFF
>TRBJ2-1|TRBV12-3/TRBV12-4
CASSLRLAGEFGNEQFF